This TCR beta chain is from a study of T cell responses to AZD1222 COVID-19 vaccine. Study details: Doses given second, at about 4 or about 12 weeks, were pooled. Whole-study findings and limits: The breadth and depth of Spike-specific TCRs increased once two AZD1222 doses had been given.

Of note for this clone: Its cognate antigen is unknown.

Germline V gene data show CDR1 as LGHDT and CDR2 as YNNKEL (reference sequence). This CDR3 spans 15 amino acids. Trimming cost V 1 base and J 5 bases, with 12 bases left between them. The table came from immunoSEQ multiplex PCR; TCRdb's copy has only in-frame clones and leaves some out. The profile shows 120,000 or so clones, over 75% of them singletons. Source: peripheral blood, taken on day 0 of AZD1222 vaccination. The chain has TRBV3-1 (or the pseudogene TRBV3-2) and TRBJ1-3; D might be TRBD1 (5 bases). The sequence was obtained from an adult in good health. Here the CDR3 reads CASSQGTRWRNTIYF. CDR3 DNA: TGTGCCAGCAGCCAAGGGACAAGGTGGAGAAACACCATATATTTT.